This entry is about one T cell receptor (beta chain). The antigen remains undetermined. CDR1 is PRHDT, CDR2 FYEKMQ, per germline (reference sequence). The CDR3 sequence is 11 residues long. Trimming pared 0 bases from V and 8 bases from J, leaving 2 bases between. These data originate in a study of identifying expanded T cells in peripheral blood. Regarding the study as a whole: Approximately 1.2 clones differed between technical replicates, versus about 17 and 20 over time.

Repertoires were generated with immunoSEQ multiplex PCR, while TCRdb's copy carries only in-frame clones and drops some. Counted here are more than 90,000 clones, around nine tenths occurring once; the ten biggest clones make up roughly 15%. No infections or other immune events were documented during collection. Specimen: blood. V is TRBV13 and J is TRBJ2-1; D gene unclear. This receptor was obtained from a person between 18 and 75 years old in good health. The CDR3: CASSLGDEQFF. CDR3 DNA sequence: TGTGCCAGCAGCTTAGGGGATGAGCAGTTCTTC. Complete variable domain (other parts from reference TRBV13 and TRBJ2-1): AAGVIQSPRHLIKEKRETATLKCYPIPRHDTVYWYQQGPGQDPQFLISFYEKMQSDKGSIPDRFSAQQFSDYHSELNMSSLELGDSALYFCASSLGDEQFFGPGTRLTVL.